This T cell receptor beta chain was found in a study of T cells after yellow fever vaccination (dated by TCRdb to the late 2010s). About the study as a whole: The SMART-Seq v4 Ultra Low Input RNA kit was used to prepare libraries from fractions with low cell numbers. Bulk TCR alpha and beta repertoires were sequenced longitudinally to track T-cell clones before and after primary and booster YFV17D yellow fever vaccination. Two healthy male donors, one aged 18 to 30 and one aged 30 to 40 years, were included in the cohort. Blood samples were taken at several timepoints before and after primary and secondary immunization, and bulk PBMC replicates and cell subsets were isolated.

The label giving this sample's treatment or condition can be read as: live attenuated yellow fever vaccine strain. Two biological replicates of bulk PBMCs were collected at each blood-draw timepoint. PBMCs were isolated from peripheral blood using a standard Ficoll-Paque protocol. TriZol was used to extract RNA from bulk PBMCs, from CD4 and CD8 fractions, and from dextramer-positive and dextramer-negative fractions. Here is what the overall study found, with its caveats: Only a couple of donors were included in the study, so the extent to which the findings can be generalized is limited. Computational filtering was needed because FACS-sorted repertoires could contain abundant contaminating clonotypes from the bulk population. A small share of clonotypes was detected in both CD4 and CD8 compartments, with the overlap likely arising from convergent recombination. Compared with the primary T-cell response, the secondary T-cell response was weaker but faster, peaking on day 5 rather than day 15. After the booster, most of the clones that had expanded following primary vaccination were detected again (just under 97% of CD4 and around 90% of CD8), which suggests that memory was broadly maintained.

Instrument used: Illumina NovaSeq 6000. TCR cDNA was synthesized by 5'RACE template switching, which introduced a universal primer site and unique molecular identifiers. Priming of cDNA synthesis was performed from both the TCR alpha and TCR beta constant segments. Library amplification used two PCR steps, and the second PCR step added sample barcodes and sequencing adapters. Sequencing of libraries was done on Illumina HiSeq 2500 (2x100 bp) or NovaSeq (2x150 bp). Turning to the authors' computational methods: Demultiplexing of reads and collapsing into UMI consensus sequences were performed with MIGEC, and V(D)J alignment was carried out with MiXCR. Using edgeR on replicate PBMC samples, clonotypes were called vaccine-responding if FDR was below 0.01 and the log2 fold change was above 5 up to day 15. Bulk clonotypes were assigned CD4 or CD8 identity according to which sequenced CD4 or CD8 repertoire held them at higher abundance. TCRdb ran its own pipeline on the public reads, namely fastp trimming at Q25 and MiXCR clone calling, and kept in-frame beta chains. Every entry covers one CDR3 protein and lists the most common genes and DNA from its rows. The V and J calls and clone size come from TCRdb's table, not from the authors' own analysis. A total of roughly 310,000 distinct CDR3 sequences appear in this sample, roughly 3.5% of them only once. The ten biggest clones cover 23% of the sample.

This clonotype was picked up many times. Its cognate antigen has yet to be identified. No base qualities exist here, and no much larger clone lies one base off it. Including the terminal cysteine and phenylalanine, the CDR3 comprises 14 residues. This entry keeps only the CDR3 DNA: 42 bases, framed from base 1. CDR1 and CDR2 were assigned from the germline V gene as MNHEY and SVGAGI. The V and J ends are trimmed by 6 bases and 8 bases, leaving 19 bases between them. Sequences were derived from PBMCs, sampled on the day of the yellow fever booster vaccination. The sequence derives from a man aged 18 to 30 who received the YFV17D yellow fever vaccine. The chain joins TRBV6-5 to TRBJ1-2, with an unclear D gene assignment. The DNA sequence follows: TGTGCCAGCAGCCCAACTGAGGTCCGGTCCGGCTACACCTTC. This translates into CASSPTEVRSGYTF.